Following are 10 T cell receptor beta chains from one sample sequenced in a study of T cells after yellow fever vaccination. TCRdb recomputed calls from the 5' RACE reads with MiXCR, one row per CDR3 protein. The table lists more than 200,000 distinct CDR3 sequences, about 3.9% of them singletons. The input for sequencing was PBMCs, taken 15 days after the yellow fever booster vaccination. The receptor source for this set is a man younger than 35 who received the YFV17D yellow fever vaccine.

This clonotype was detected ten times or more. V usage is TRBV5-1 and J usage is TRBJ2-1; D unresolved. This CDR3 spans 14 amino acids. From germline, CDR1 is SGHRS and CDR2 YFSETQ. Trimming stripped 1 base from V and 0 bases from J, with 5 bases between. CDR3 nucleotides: TGCGCCAGCAGCTTGCTGAACTCCTACAATGAGCAGTTCTTC. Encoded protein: CASSLLNSYNEQFF.

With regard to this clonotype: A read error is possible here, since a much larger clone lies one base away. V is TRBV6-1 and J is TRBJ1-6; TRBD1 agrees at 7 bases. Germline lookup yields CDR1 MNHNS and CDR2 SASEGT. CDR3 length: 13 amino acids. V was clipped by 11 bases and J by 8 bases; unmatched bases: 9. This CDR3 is CAGGQPDYSPLHF. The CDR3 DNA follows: TGTGCCGGGGGACAGCCTGATTATTCACCCCTCCACTTT.

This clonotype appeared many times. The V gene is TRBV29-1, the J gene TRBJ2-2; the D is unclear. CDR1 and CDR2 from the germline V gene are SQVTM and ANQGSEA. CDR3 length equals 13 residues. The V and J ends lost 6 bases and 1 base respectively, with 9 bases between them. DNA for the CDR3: TGCAGCGTAGCTTTAGAGAACACCGGGGAGCTGTTTTTT. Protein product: CSVALENTGELFF.

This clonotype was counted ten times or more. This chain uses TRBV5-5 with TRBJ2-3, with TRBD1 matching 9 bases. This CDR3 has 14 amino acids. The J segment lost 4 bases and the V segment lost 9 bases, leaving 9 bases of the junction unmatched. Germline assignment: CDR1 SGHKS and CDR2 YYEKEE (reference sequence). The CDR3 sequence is CATGTGNGADTQYF. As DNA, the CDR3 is TGTGCCACCGGGACAGGGAATGGCGCAGATACGCAGTATTTT. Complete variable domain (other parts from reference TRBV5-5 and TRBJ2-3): DAGVTQSPTHLIKTRGQQVTLRCSPISGHKSVSWYQQVLGQGPQFIFQYYEKEERGRGNFPDRFSARQFPNYSSELNVNALLLGDSALYLCATGTGNGADTQYFGPGTRLTVL.

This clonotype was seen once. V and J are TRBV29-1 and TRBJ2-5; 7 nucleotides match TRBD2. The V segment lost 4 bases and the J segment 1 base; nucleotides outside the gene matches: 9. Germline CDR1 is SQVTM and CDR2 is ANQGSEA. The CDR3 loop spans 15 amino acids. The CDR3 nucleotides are TGCAGCGTTGGACAGACGGGGGGATTCCAAGAGACCCAGTACTTC. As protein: CSVGQTGGFQETQYF. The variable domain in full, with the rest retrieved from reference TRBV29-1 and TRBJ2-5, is SAVISQKPSRDICQRGTSLTIQCQVDSQVTMMFWYRQQPGQSLTLIATANQGSEATYESGFVIDKFPISRPNLTFSTLTVSNMSPEDSSIYLCSVGQTGGFQETQYFGPGTRLLVL.

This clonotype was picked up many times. CDR3 coding DNA: TGTGCCAGCAGTTCCTGGGAAGGGGGAGATACGCAGTATTTT. Amino acid sequence: CASSSWEGGDTQYF. The V call is TRBV12-3 or TRBV12-4, the J call TRBJ2-3, with a possible D match to TRBD1 (6 bases). Trimming removed 4 bases at V and 5 bases at J, with 13 bases between. This CDR3 contains 14 residues.

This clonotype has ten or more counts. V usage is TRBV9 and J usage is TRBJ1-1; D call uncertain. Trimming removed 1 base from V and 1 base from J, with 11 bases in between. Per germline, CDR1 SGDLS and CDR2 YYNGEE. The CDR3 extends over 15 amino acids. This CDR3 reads CASSVNPLENTEAFF. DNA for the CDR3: TGTGCCAGCAGCGTAAATCCATTAGAGAACACTGAAGCTTTCTTT.

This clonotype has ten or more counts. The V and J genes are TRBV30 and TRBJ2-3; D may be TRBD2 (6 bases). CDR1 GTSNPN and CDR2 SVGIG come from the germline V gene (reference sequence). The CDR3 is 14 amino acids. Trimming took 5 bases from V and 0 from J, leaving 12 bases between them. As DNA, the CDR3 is TGTGCCTGGTCACCCGGACTAAGCACAGATACGCAGTATTTT. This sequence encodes CAWSPGLSTDTQYF.

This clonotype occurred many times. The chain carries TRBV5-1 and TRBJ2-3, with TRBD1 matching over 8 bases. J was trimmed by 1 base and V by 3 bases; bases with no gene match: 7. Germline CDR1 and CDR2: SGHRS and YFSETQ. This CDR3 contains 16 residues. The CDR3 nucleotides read TGCGCCAGCAGCTCCCTGACAGGGGCTGGCACAGATACGCAGTATTTT. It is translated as CASSSLTGAGTDTQYF.

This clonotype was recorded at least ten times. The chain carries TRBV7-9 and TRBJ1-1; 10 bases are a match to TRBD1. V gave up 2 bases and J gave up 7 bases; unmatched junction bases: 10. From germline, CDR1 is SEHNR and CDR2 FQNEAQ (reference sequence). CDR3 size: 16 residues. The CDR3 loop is CASSLRGDRGLDEAFF. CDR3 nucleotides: TGTGCCAGCAGCTTAAGGGGAGACAGGGGGCTGGATGAAGCTTTCTTT.